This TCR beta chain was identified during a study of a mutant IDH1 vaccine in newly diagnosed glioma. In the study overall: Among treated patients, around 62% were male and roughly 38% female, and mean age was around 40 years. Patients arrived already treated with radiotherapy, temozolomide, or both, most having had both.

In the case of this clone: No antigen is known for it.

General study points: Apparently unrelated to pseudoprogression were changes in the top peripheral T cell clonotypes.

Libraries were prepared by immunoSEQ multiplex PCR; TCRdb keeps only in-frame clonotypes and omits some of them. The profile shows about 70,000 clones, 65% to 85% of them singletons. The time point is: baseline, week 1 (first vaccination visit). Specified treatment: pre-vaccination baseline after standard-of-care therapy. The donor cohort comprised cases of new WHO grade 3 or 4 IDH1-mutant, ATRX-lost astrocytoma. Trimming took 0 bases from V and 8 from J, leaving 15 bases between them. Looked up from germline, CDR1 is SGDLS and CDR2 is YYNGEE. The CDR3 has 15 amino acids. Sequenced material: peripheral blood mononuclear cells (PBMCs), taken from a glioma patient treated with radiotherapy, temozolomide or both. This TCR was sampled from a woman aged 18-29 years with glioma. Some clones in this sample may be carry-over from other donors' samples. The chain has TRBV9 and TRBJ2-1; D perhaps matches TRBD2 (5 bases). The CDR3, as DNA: TGTGCCAGCAGCGTAGGACTACGAGGGTCAGATGAGCAGTTCTTC. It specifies CASSVGLRGSDEQFF.